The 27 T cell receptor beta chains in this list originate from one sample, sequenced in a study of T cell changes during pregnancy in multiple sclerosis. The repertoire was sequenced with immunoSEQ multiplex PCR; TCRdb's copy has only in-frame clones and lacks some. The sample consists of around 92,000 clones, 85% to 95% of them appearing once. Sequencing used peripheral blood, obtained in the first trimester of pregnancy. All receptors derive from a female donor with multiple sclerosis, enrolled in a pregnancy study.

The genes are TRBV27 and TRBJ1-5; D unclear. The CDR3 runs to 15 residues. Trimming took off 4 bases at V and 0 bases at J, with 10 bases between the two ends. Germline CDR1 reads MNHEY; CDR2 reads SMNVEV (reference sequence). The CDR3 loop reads CASSSNEYSNQPQHF. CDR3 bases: TGTGCCAGCAGTTCAAACGAGTATAGCAATCAGCCCCAGCATTTT.

The DNA for the CDR3 is TGTGCCAGTAGTATAGCGGGGAACAGCGTCAACGAGCAGTACTTC. Its protein is CASSIAGNSVNEQYF. J is TRBJ2-7 and V is TRBV19, with D possibly matching TRBD2 (5 bases). Germline CDR1 LNHDA, CDR2 SQIVND (reference sequence). The CDR3 extends over 15 amino acids. V was shortened by 1 base and J by 5 bases, with 15 bases between the two germline ends.

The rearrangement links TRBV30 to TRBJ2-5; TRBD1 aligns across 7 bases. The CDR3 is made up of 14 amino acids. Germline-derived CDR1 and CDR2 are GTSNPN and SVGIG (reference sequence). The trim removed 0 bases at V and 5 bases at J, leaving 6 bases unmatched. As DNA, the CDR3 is TGTGCCTGGAGTGTGGCAGGGGGATCGGAGACCCAGTACTTC. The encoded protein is CAWSVAGGSETQYF. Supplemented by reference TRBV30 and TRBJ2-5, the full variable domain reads SQTIHQWPATLVQPVGSPLSLECTVEGTSNPNLYWYRQAAGRGLQLLFYSVGIGQISSEVPQNLSASRPQDRQFILSSKKLLLSDSGFYLCAWSVAGGSETQYFGPGTRLLVL.

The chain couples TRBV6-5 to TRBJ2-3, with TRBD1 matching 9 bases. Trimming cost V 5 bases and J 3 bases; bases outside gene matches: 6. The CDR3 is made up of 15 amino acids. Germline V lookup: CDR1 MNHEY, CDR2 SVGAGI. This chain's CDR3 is CASSRQGEGTDTQYF. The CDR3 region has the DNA TGTGCCAGCAGTCGACAGGGGGAGGGAACAGATACGCAGTATTTT.

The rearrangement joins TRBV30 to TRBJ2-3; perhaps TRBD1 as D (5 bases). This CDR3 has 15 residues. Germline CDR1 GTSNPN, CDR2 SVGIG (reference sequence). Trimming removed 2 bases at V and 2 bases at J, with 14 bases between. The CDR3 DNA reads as TGTGCCTGGAGTCCCCTGCTAGGACACACAGATACGCAGTATTTT. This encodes CAWSPLLGHTDTQYF.

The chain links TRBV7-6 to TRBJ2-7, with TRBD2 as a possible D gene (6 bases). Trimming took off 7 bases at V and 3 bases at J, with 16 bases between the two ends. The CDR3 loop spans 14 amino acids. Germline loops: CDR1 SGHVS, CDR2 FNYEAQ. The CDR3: CASTTDLEGYEQYF. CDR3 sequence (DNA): TGTGCCAGCACCACCGATTTGGAGGGCTACGAGCAGTACTTC.

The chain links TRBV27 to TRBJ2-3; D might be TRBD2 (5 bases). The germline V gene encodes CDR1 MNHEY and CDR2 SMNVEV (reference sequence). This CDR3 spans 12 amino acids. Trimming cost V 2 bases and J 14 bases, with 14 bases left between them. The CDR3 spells CASSLGRASMYF. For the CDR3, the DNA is TGTGCCAGCAGTTTAGGCCGGGCTAGCATGTATTTT.

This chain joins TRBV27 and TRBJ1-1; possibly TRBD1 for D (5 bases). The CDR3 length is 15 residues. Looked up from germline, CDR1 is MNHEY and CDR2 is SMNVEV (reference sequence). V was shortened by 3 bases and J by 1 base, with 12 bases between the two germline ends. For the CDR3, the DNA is TGTGCCAGCAGTTTGGGGGGAGGGGCGAACACTGAAGCTTTCTTT. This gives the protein CASSLGGGANTEAFF.

The CDR3 reads CASRASGAGLETQYF. The CDR3 region has the DNA TGTGCCAGCAGGGCGAGCGGGGCCGGGTTGGAGACCCAGTACTTC. V usage is TRBV6-1 and J usage is TRBJ2-5; 7 positions agree with TRBD2. Germline V gene sequence: CDR1 MNHNS, CDR2 SASEGT. This CDR3 has 15 residues. V lost 6 bases to trimming and J lost 5 bases; unmatched junction nucleotides: 12.

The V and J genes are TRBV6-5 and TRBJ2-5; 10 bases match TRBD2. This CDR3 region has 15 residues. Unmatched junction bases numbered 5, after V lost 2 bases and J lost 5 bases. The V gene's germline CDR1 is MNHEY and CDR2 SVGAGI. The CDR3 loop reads CASSYTAGGPETQYF. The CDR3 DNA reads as TGTGCCAGCAGTTACACAGCGGGGGGGCCGGAGACCCAGTACTTC.

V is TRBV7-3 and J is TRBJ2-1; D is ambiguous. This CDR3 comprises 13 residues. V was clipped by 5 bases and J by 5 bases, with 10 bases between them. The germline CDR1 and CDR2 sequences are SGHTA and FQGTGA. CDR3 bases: TGTGCCAGCAGCCTCATCCGAGACAATGAGCAGTTCTTC. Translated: CASSLIRDNEQFF.

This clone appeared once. CDR3 residues: CASSDRDRATEAFF. DNA for the CDR3: TGTGCCAGCAGCGACCGGGACAGGGCCACTGAAGCTTTCTTT. The chain recombines TRBV9 with TRBJ1-1; the match to TRBD1 covers 9 bases. The J segment lost 4 bases and the V segment lost 3 bases, leaving 4 bases of the junction unmatched. Germline lookup yields CDR1 SGDLS and CDR2 YYNGEE. The CDR3 runs 14 residues. The whole variable domain, remainder taken from reference TRBV9 and TRBJ1-1, is DSGVTQTPKHLITATGQRVTLRCSPRSGDLSVYWYQQSLDQGLQFLIQYYNGEERAKGNILERFSAQQFPDLHSELNLSSLELGDSALYFCASSDRDRATEAFFGQGTRLTVV.

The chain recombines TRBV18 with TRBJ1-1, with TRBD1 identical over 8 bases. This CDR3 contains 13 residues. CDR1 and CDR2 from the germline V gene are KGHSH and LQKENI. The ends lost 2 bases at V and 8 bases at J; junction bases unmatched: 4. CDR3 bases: TGTGCCAGCTCACCAACAGGGGGATGGGAAGCTTTCTTT. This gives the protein CASSPTGGWEAFF.

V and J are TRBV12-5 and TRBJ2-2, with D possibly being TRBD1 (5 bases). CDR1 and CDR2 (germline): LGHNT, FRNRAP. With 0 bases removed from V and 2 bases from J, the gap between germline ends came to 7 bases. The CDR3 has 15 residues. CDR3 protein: CASGLVQVNTGELFF. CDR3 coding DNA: TGTGCTAGTGGTTTGGTACAGGTAAACACCGGGGAGCTGTTTTTT.

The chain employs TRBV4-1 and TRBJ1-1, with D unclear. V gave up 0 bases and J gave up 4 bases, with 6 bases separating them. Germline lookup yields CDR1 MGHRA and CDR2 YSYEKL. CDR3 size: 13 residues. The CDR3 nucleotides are TGCGCCAGCAGCCAAGAGGAGGTCACTGAAGCTTTCTTT. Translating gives CASSQEEVTEAFF.

The CDR3 nucleotides are TGTGCCAGCAGCCCGCGACCGGGACAGGGGGCGTTAGTCTCTGGAAACACCATATATTTT. Translating gives CASSPRPGQGALVSGNTIYF. The chain recombines TRBV7-6 with TRBJ1-3; TRBD1 agrees at 12 bases. Germline values: CDR1 SGHVS, CDR2 FNYEAQ. CDR3 size: 20 residues. V was pared by 5 bases and J by 0 bases, with 14 bases of the junction left unmatched.

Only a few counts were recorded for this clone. CDR3 sequence reads: CASTSGDTDTQYF. CDR3 nucleotides: TGTGCCAGCACATCGGGGGACACAGATACGCAGTATTTT. The chain has TRBV25-1 and TRBJ2-3, with a tentative D call TRBD2 (6 bases). With 7 bases removed from V and 2 bases from J, the gap between germline ends came to 10 bases. Germline lookup yields CDR1 MGHDK and CDR2 SYGVNS. This CDR3 has 13 amino acids.

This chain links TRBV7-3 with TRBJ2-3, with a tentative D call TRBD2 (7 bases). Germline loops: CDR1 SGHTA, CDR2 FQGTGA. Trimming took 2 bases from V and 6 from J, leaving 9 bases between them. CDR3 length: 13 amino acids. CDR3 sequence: CASSLGGADTQYF. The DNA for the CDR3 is TGTGCCAGCAGCTTAGGGGGGGCTGATACGCAGTATTTT.

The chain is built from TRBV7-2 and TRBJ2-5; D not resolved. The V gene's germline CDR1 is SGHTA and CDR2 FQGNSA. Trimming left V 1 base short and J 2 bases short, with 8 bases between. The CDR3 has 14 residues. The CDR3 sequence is CASSLGPRQETQYF. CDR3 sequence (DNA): TGTGCCAGCAGCTTAGGCCCCAGACAAGAGACCCAGTACTTC.

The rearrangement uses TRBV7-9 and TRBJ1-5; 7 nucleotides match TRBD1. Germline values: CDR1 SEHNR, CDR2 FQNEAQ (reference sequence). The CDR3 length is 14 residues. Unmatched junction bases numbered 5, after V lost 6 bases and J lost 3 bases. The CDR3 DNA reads TGTGCCAGCAGTCGGGACAGCTTCAATCAGCCCCAGCATTTT. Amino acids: CASSRDSFNQPQHF.

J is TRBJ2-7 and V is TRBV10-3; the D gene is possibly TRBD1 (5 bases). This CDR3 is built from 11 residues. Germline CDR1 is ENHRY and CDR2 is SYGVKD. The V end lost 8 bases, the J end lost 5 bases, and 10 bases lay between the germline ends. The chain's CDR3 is CAIAARDEQYF. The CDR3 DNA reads TGTGCCATCGCCGCCAGGGACGAGCAGTACTTC.

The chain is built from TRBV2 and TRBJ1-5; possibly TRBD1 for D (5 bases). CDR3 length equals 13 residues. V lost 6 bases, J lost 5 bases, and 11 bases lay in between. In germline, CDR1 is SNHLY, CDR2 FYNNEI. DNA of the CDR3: TGTGCCAGCAGGGACGGGGGTTATCAGCCCCAGCATTTT. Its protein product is CASRDGGYQPQHF.

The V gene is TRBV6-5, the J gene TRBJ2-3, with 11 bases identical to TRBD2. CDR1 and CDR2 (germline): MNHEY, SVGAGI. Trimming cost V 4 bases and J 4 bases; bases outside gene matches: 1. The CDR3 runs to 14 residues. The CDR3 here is CASSFSGGADTQYF. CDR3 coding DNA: TGTGCCAGCAGTTTTAGCGGGGGGGCAGATACGCAGTATTTT.

This chain's CDR3 is CAWRSSGNTIYF. The CDR3 DNA sequence: TGTGCCTGGAGATCCAGTGGAAACACCATATATTTT. This chain connects TRBV30 to TRBJ1-3; no definite D call. CDR3 length equals 12 residues. The V gene lost 3 bases and the J gene lost 3 bases, with 6 bases spanning the gap. From germline, CDR1 is GTSNPN and CDR2 SVGIG (reference sequence).

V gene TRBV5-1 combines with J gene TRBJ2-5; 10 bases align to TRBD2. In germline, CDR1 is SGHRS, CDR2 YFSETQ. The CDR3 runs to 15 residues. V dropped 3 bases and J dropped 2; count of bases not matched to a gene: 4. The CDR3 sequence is CASSSLAGDQETQYF. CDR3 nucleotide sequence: TGCGCCAGCAGCTCCCTAGCGGGGGATCAAGAGACCCAGTACTTC.

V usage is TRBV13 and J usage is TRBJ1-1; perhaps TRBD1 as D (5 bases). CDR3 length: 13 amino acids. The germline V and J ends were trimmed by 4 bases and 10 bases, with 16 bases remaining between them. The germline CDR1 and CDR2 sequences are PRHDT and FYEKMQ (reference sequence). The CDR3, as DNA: TGTGCCAGCAGCTCGAATGTAGGGGATCGAGCTTTCTTT. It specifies CASSSNVGDRAFF. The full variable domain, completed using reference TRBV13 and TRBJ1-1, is AAGVIQSPRHLIKEKRETATLKCYPIPRHDTVYWYQQGPGQDPQFLISFYEKMQSDKGSIPDRFSAQQFSDYHSELNMSSLELGDSALYFCASSSNVGDRAFFGQGTRLTVV.

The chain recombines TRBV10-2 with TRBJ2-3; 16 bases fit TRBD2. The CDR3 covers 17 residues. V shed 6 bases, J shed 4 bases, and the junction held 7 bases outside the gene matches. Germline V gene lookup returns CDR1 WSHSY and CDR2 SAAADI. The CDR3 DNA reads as TGCGCCAGCAGGGGGACTAGCGGGGGGGCTTTCGCAGATACGCAGTATTTT. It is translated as CASRGTSGGAFADTQYF.